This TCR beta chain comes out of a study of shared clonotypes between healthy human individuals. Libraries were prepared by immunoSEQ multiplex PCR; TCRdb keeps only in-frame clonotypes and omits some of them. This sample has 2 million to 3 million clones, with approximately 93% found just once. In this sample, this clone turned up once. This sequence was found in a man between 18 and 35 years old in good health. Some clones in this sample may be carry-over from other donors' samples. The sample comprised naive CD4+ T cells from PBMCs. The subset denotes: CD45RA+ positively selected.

CDR3 sequence: CASSVAFSGSASDTQYF. The CDR3, as DNA: TGTGCCAGCAGCGTAGCTTTTAGCGGGAGCGCATCAGATACGCAGTATTTT. The genes are TRBV9 and TRBJ2-3, with 9 nucleotides matching TRBD2. This CDR3 contains 17 residues. Germline loops: CDR1 SGDLS, CDR2 YYNGEE. V lost 0 bases, J lost 4 bases, and 9 bases stayed unmatched.